This T cell receptor beta chain is from a study of T cells after yellow fever vaccination. Germline V CDR1 and CDR2: LGHNA, YSLEER. The CDR3 length is 14 residues. Trimming pared 4 bases from V and 8 bases from J, leaving 17 bases between. This clonotype was counted at least ten times. Via MiXCR, TCRdb re-called the 5' RACE reads, giving one row per CDR3 protein. The sample lists about 260,000 distinct CDR3 sequences; around 5.2% were seen once. The receptor was derived from a young man who received the YFV17D yellow fever vaccine. The input for sequencing was CD4+ T cells sorted from PBMCs, taken on the day of the yellow fever booster vaccination. V usage is TRBV4-3 and J usage is TRBJ1-2; D not certain. CDR3 region: CASSRGPGRWGYTF. CDR3 DNA sequence: TGCGCCAGCAGCCGCGGTCCGGGCCGGTGGGGCTACACCTTC.